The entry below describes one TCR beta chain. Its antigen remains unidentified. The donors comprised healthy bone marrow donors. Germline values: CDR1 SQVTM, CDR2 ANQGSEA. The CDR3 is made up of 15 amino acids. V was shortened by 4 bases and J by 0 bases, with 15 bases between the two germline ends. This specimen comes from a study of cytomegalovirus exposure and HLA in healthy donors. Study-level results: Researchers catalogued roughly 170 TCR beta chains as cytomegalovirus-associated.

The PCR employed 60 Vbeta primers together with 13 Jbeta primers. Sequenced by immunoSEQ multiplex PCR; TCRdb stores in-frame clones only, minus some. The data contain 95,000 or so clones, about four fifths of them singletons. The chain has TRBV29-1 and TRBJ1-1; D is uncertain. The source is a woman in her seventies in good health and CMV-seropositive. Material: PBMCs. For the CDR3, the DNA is TGCAGCGTTGGGACGGGGAGCACAATGAACACTGAAGCTTTCTTT. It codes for CSVGTGSTMNTEAFF.